The 25 T cell receptor beta chains below all came from one sample that was sequenced in a study of blood T cell repertoires in COVID-19. Method: immunoSEQ multiplex PCR; TCRdb's copy keeps in-frame clones and lacks some. The sample holds about 170,000 clones, 85% seen once. Input material: peripheral blood. The origin of the receptors is a human donor with acute or convalescent COVID-19. The donor label of this sample is uncertain.

The rearrangement uses TRBV10-3 and TRBJ1-4, with 10 bases matching TRBD1. With 5 bases clipped from V and 1 base from J, the junction kept 10 bases outside the gene matches. CDR1 and CDR2 from the germline V gene are ENHRY and SYGVKD. The CDR3 length is 18 residues. The CDR3 sequence is CAISPVGDRGGTNEKLFF. CDR3 nucleotides: TGTGCCATCAGTCCCGTTGGGGACAGGGGTGGAACTAATGAAAAACTGTTTTTT.

The CDR3 sequence: CASSQGYGYTF. As DNA, the CDR3 is TGTGCCAGTAGTCAGGGGTATGGCTACACCTTC. This sequence joins TRBV19 and TRBJ1-2, with D maybe TRBD1 (6 bases). Per germline, CDR1 LNHDA and CDR2 SQIVND (reference sequence). V dropped 5 bases and J dropped 5 bases, with 6 bases sitting between them. CDR3 length: 11 residues.

V and J are TRBV6-5 and TRBJ1-2; 7 bases align to TRBD1. The CDR3 totals 15 residues. The germline CDR1 and CDR2 sequences are MNHEY and SVGAGI. Trimming removed 4 bases from V and 5 bases from J; junction bases left unmatched: 10. For the CDR3, the DNA is TGTGCCAGCAGTTTTTCACCAGGGGGATCTTATGGCTACACCTTC. Protein product: CASSFSPGGSYGYTF.

The V and J genes are TRBV30 and TRBJ1-1; D not certain. V lost 1 base and J lost 6, with 12 bases in between. CDR3 length: 13 amino acids. Germline CDR1 GTSNPN, CDR2 SVGIG (reference sequence). Written as DNA, the CDR3 is TGTGCCTGGAGTGCAACAGATTACGCTGAAGCTTTCTTT. It is translated as CAWSATDYAEAFF.

The chain couples TRBV4-3 to TRBJ2-2; D gene ambiguous. The V end was cut by 0 bases, the J end by 0 bases, with 8 bases between. Looked up from germline, CDR1 is LGHNA and CDR2 is YSLEER. This CDR3 comprises 16 residues. The chain's CDR3 is CASSQDWYTNTGELFF. CDR3 bases: TGCGCCAGCAGCCAAGATTGGTACACGAACACCGGGGAGCTGTTTTTT.

This clone was recorded at least ten times. V usage is TRBV19 and J usage is TRBJ2-2; 10 bases match TRBD2. The CDR3 sequence is 16 residues long. V gave up 7 bases and J gave up 2 bases; unmatched junction bases: 7. CDR1 and CDR2 (germline): LNHDA, SQIVND (reference sequence). CDR3 in amino acids: CASKASGGQNTGELFF. CDR3 DNA sequence: TGTGCCAGTAAGGCTAGCGGGGGCCAAAACACCGGGGAGCTGTTTTTT.

The J gene is TRBJ1-4, the V gene TRBV5-1, with 10 bases identical to TRBD1. This CDR3 is 16 amino acids long. Germline CDR1 is SGHRS and CDR2 is YFSETQ. Losses at the gene ends were 4 bases for V and 1 base for J; bases not matched to a gene: 4. CDR3 sequence reads: CASSPGQGLTNEKLFF. Here the CDR3 DNA reads TGCGCCAGCAGCCCGGGACAGGGGTTAACTAATGAAAAACTGTTTTTT.

Comment on this clone: The same CDR3 also results from other DNA sequences found in this sample. Here the CDR3 DNA reads TGTGCCAGATCATTAACCCTACTCGCGGGGGGGGACACCGGGGAGCTGTTTTTT. Encoded protein: CARSLTLLAGGDTGELFF. The chain has TRBV2 and TRBJ2-2, with 9 bases matching TRBD2. Unmatched junction bases numbered 17, after V lost 9 bases and J lost 3 bases. This CDR3 spans 18 amino acids. CDR1 is SNHLY and CDR2 is FYNNEI in the germline V gene.

V usage is TRBV5-1 and J usage is TRBJ2-7; 7 bases are a match to TRBD1. V shed 4 bases and J 2 bases; nucleotides not matched to a gene: 9. CDR1 is SGHRS and CDR2 is YFSETQ in the germline V gene. This CDR3 spans 15 amino acids. CDR3 in amino acids: CASSPGTAGPYEQYF. CDR3 DNA: TGCGCCAGCAGCCCAGGGACAGCTGGGCCCTACGAGCAGTACTTC.

This clone was observed a single time. The J gene is TRBJ1-5, the V gene TRBV6-6, with TRBD1 matching over 8 bases. The CDR3 loop spans 14 amino acids. Trimming removed 7 bases from V and 2 bases from J; junction bases left unmatched: 4. Germline-derived CDR1 and CDR2 are MNHNY and SVGAGI (reference sequence). In DNA form, the CDR3 reads TGTGCCAGCACCCCGGGACAGGGCAATCAGCCCCAGCATTTT. Translation: CASTPGQGNQPQHF.

This chain links TRBV3-1 (or the pseudogene TRBV3-2) with TRBJ2-7; no reliable D call. Germline V CDR1 and CDR2: LGHDT, YNNKEL (reference sequence). CDR3 length equals 15 residues. Trimming shortened V by 8 bases and J by 1 base, and 18 bases separated the two germline ends. The CDR3 sequence: CASADLGNRSYEQYF. The CDR3 DNA reads TGTGCCAGCGCCGACCTGGGCAACCGATCCTACGAGCAGTACTTC.

V and J are TRBV10-3 and TRBJ1-2; TRBD1 matches at 7 bases. The CDR3 has 14 residues. V lost 5 bases and J lost 3; bases outside the gene matches: 6. Germline V gene data show CDR1 as ENHRY and CDR2 as SYGVKD. As DNA, the CDR3 is TGTGCCATCAGTTCCCTAGGGGGCGACTATGGCTACACCTTC. Translated, it gives CAISSLGGDYGYTF.

The V call is TRBV4-1, the J call TRBJ1-3, with 9 bases fitting TRBD1. The CDR3 length is 17 residues. Germline lookup yields CDR1 MGHRA and CDR2 YSYEKL. V lost 3 bases, J lost 2 bases, and 8 bases stayed unmatched. The CDR3 sequence: CASSHLTGGVTGNTIYF. Written as DNA, the CDR3 is TGCGCCAGCAGCCACCTGACAGGGGGAGTTACTGGAAACACCATATATTTT.

J is TRBJ1-2 and V is TRBV7-6, with D possibly being TRBD1 (5 bases). The V end lost 5 bases, the J end lost 5 bases, and 12 bases lay between the germline ends. From germline, CDR1 is SGHVS and CDR2 FNYEAQ. The CDR3 runs 13 residues. The CDR3 sequence: CASSPGNSYGYTF. The CDR3 DNA sequence: TGTGCCAGCAGCCCAGGGAACTCTTATGGCTACACCTTC. Filled out from reference TRBV7-6 and TRBJ1-2, the complete variable domain reads GAGVSQSPRYKVTKRGQDVALRCDPISGHVSLYWYRQALGQGPEFLTYFNYEAQQDKSGLPNDRFSAERPEGSISTLTIQRTEQRDSAMYRCASSPGNSYGYTFGSGTRLTVV.

J is TRBJ1-5 and V is TRBV24-1; the match to TRBD1 covers 10 bases. Germline V gene lookup returns CDR1 KGHDR and CDR2 SFDVKD. This CDR3 has 17 residues. V shed 2 bases and J 5 bases; nucleotides not matched to a gene: 8. The CDR3 sequence is CATSDSEPGQGYQPQHF. DNA for the CDR3: TGTGCCACCAGTGATTCGGAACCGGGACAGGGGTATCAGCCCCAGCATTTT.

The rearrangement links TRBV7-2 to TRBJ2-3; TRBD2 might be the D (7 bases). This CDR3 is 17 amino acids long. The germline V gene encodes CDR1 SGHTA and CDR2 FQGNSA. Trimming cost V 6 bases and J 2 bases, with 21 bases left between them. DNA for the CDR3: TGTGCCAGCAGAAGGAGGTCCCCGGGGGGCCCCACAGATACGCAGTATTTT. Amino acids: CASRRRSPGGPTDTQYF.

The J gene is TRBJ2-2, the V gene TRBV9, with 8 positions matching TRBD1. V was clipped by 3 bases and J by 3 bases; unmatched bases: 4. Germline values: CDR1 SGDLS, CDR2 YYNGEE. The CDR3 runs 15 residues. CDR3 protein: CASSATGGYTGELFF. The DNA for the CDR3 is TGTGCCAGCAGCGCCACAGGGGGTTACACCGGGGAGCTGTTTTTT.

DNA for the CDR3: TGTGCCAGCAGCCATAGACAGGGTACTGAAGCTTTCTTT. This gives the protein CASSHRQGTEAFF. This rearrangement joins TRBV14 to TRBJ1-1; 7 bases match TRBD1. Germline V lookup: CDR1 SGHDN, CDR2 FVKESK. Trimming removed 3 bases from V and 5 bases from J; junction bases left unmatched: 3. The CDR3 sequence is 13 residues long.

This chain links TRBV18 with TRBJ1-2; D is perhaps TRBD1 (6 bases). This CDR3 spans 14 amino acids. Trimming cost V 1 base and J 2 bases, with 8 bases left between them. Germline V gene data show CDR1 as KGHSH and CDR2 as LQKENI. CDR3 in amino acids: CASSPLDRNYGYTF. The CDR3 DNA sequence: TGTGCCAGCTCACCACTGGACAGAAACTATGGCTACACCTTC.

The chain employs TRBV27 and TRBJ2-1, with 10 bases fitting TRBD1. The ends lost 5 bases at V and 3 bases at J; junction bases unmatched: 7. CDR1 and CDR2 from the germline V gene are MNHEY and SMNVEV (reference sequence). This CDR3 comprises 16 residues. The CDR3 DNA is TGTGCCAGCAGTCCCAGGGGACAGGGGAACTACAATGAGCAGTTCTTC. It specifies CASSPRGQGNYNEQFF.

The chain uses TRBV18 and TRBJ1-1; 11 nucleotides agree with TRBD1. Germline assignment: CDR1 KGHSH and CDR2 LQKENI. V gave up 3 bases and J gave up 5 bases; unmatched junction bases: 5. This CDR3 spans 15 amino acids. As DNA, the CDR3 is TGTGCCAGCTCACCCTGGACAGGGGGCCGGACTGAAGCTTTCTTT. This encodes CASSPWTGGRTEAFF. Based on the CDR3 plus reference TRBV18 and TRBJ1-1, the full variable domain is NAGVMQNPRHLVRRRGQEARLRCSPMKGHSHVYWYRQLPEEGLKFMVYLQKENIIDESGMPKERFSAEFPKEGPSILRIQQVVRGDSAAYFCASSPWTGGRTEAFFGQGTRLTVV.

The rearrangement joins TRBV7-9 to TRBJ1-2, with a tentative D call TRBD1 (6 bases). The V gene lost 2 bases and the J gene lost 0 bases, with 10 bases spanning the gap. CDR3 length: 15 amino acids. Germline CDR1 is SEHNR and CDR2 is FQNEAQ (reference sequence). The CDR3 DNA sequence: TGTGCCAGCAGCTTACGGTGGGACACTAACTATGGCTACACCTTC. Encoded protein: CASSLRWDTNYGYTF.

This sequence joins TRBV7-2 and TRBJ1-5; TRBD1 agrees at 9 bases. J was trimmed by 4 bases and V by 3 bases; bases with no gene match: 10. There are 17 residues in the CDR3. Germline CDR1 SGHTA, CDR2 FQGNSA. The CDR3 DNA reads TGTGCCAGCAGCTTCCCGCCGGGGACAGGGTTTAATCAGCCCCAGCATTTT. Translated: CASSFPPGTGFNQPQHF. The whole variable domain, remainder taken from reference TRBV7-2 and TRBJ1-5, is GAGVSQSPSNKVTEKGKDVELRCDPISGHTALYWYRQSLGQGLEFLIYFQGNSAPDKSGLPSDRFSAERTGGSVSTLTIQRTQQEDSAVYLCASSFPPGTGFNQPQHFGDGTRLSIL.

The J gene is TRBJ1-2, the V gene TRBV27; weak D call: TRBD1 (6 bases). This CDR3 spans 13 amino acids. V was cut by 5 bases and J by 8 bases, with 15 bases left in between. Germline V lookup: CDR1 MNHEY, CDR2 SMNVEV (reference sequence). CDR3 in amino acids: CASSGTGGRGYTF. Here the CDR3 DNA reads TGTGCCAGCAGTGGTACGGGGGGGCGAGGCTACACCTTC.

This chain joins TRBV6-2 or TRBV6-3 and TRBJ2-5; 8 bases are a match to TRBD2. From germline, CDR1 is MNHEY and CDR2 SVGEGT. This CDR3 contains 14 residues. V shed 3 bases, J shed 5 bases, and the junction held 5 bases outside the gene matches. The CDR3 protein is CASSYAGGGETQYF. The CDR3 DNA reads as TGTGCCAGCAGTTATGCGGGGGGCGGGGAGACCCAGTACTTC.